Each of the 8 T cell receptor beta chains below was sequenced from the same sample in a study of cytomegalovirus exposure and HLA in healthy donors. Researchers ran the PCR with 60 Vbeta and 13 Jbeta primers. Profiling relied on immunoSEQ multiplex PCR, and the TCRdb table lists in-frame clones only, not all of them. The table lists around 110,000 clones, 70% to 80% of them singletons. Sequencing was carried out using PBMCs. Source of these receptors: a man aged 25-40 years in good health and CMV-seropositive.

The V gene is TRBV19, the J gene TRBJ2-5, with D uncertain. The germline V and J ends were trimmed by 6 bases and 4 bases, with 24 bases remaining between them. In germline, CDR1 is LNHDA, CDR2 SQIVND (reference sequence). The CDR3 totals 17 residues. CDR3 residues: CASSQRQVPSLPETQYF. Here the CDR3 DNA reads TGTGCCAGTAGCCAACGACAAGTCCCAAGTCTTCCAGAGACCCAGTACTTC.

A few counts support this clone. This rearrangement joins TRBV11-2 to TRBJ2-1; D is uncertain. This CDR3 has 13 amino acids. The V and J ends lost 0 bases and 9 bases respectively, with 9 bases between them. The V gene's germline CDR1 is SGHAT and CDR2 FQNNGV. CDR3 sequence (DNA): TGTGCCAGCAGCTTAGAAATTAGCTCTGAGCAGTTCTTC. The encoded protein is CASSLEISSEQFF.

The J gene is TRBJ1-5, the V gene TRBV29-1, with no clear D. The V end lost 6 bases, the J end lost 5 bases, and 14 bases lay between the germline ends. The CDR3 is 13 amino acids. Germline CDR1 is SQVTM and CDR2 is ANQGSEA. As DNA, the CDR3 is TGCAGCGTCCAGACTACCCTGGATCAGCCCCAGCATTTT. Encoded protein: CSVQTTLDQPQHF.

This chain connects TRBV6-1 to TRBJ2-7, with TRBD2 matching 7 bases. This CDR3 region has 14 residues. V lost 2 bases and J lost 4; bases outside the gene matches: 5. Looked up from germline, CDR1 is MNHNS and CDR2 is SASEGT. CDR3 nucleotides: TGTGCCAGCAGTGAAAAGTCTAGCGGATACGAGCAGTACTTC. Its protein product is CASSEKSSGYEQYF.

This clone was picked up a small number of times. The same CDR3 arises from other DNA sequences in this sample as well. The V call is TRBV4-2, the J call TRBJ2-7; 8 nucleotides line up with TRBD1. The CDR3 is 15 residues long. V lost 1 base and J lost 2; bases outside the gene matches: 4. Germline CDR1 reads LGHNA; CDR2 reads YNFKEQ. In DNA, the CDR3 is TGTGCCAGCAGCCAAGTCGGGACAGGCCCCTACGAGCAGTACTTC. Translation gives CASSQVGTGPYEQYF.

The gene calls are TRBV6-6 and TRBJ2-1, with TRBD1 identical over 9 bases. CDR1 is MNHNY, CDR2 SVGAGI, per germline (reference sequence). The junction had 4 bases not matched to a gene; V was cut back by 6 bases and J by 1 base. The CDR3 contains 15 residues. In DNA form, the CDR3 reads TGTGCCAGCAGCCCGACAGGGGGGTCCTACAATGAGCAGTTCTTC. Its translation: CASSPTGGSYNEQFF.

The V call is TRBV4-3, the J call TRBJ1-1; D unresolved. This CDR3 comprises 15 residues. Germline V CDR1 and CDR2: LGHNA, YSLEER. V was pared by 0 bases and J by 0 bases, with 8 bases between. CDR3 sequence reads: CASSQDDTMNTEAFF. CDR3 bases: TGCGCCAGCAGCCAAGATGACACCATGAACACTGAAGCTTTCTTT.

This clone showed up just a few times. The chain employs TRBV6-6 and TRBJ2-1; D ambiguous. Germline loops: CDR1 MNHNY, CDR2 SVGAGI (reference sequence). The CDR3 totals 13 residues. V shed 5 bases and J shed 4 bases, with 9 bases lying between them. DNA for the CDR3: TGTGCCAGCAGTCTGTCCGGGTACAATGAGCAGTTCTTC. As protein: CASSLSGYNEQFF.